These T cell receptor beta chains were read from a single sample in a study of blood T cell repertoires in COVID-19. This table comes from immunoSEQ multiplex PCR, and its TCRdb copy is limited to in-frame clones, with some not included. Of fewer than 300,000 clones in the sample, roughly 91% were seen once. The sample taken for sequencing was peripheral blood. These receptor sequences come from a woman between 40 and 55 years old who had recovered from COVID-19. CDR3s include the opening cysteine and the closing phenylalanine or tryptophan. D genes are given only for firm matches. Expanded clones get a size class; other rows say once, few or many, or leave the size out.

j_call d_call clone_size v_call cdr3_aa cdr3_nt
TRBJ2-1 - - TRBV29-1 CSPKGGGDEQFF TGCAGCCCCAAAGGTGGGGGCGATGAGCAGTTCTTC
TRBJ1-6 - - TRBV27 CASSLDRTILNSPLHF TGTGCCAGCAGTTTGGACAGAACGATATTGAATTCACCCCTCCACTTT
TRBJ2-1 TRBD2 - TRBV7-9 CASSPRGGLAGVLEFF TGTGCCAGCAGCCCTAGGGGGGGACTAGCGGGAGTATTAGAGTTCTTC
TRBJ1-5 - - TRBV10-3 CAISESGAGINQPQHF TGTGCCATCAGTGAGTCCGGCGCGGGGATCAATCAGCCCCAGCATTTT
TRBJ2-2 TRBD2 - TRBV10-3 CAIGLAGTGELFF TGTGCCATCGGACTAGCGGGAACCGGGGAGCTGTTTTTT
TRBJ1-4 - - TRBV18 CASSPSRVGANEKLFF TGTGCCAGCTCACCCTCCCGGGTGGGAGCCAATGAAAAACTGTTTTTT
TRBJ2-2 - few TRBV9 CASGVWTGELFF TGTGCCAGCGGAGTGTGGACCGGGGAGCTGTTTTTT
TRBJ1-1 - - TRBV7-2 CASSLLAEAFF TGTGCCAGCAGCTTATTGGCAGAAGCTTTCTTT
TRBJ2-6 TRBD1 - TRBV24-1 CATSDPGGGSGANVLTF TGTGCCACCAGTGACCCAGGGGGCGGCTCTGGGGCCAACGTCCTGACTTTC
TRBJ2-1 TRBD2 - TRBV10-3 CATHTSGGDQEQFF TGTGCCACCCACACTAGCGGGGGGGACCAGGAGCAGTTCTTC